These 12 T cell receptor beta chains were sequenced from one sample in a study of cytomegalovirus exposure and HLA in healthy donors. Use of 60 Vbeta and 13 Jbeta primers characterized the PCR. The repertoire was sequenced with immunoSEQ multiplex PCR; TCRdb's copy has only in-frame clones and lacks some. The profile shows 160,000 or so clones, approximately 80% of them singletons. Sequencing was carried out using PBMCs. All receptors derive from a male donor in good health and CMV-seronegative.

The chain employs TRBV6-1 and TRBJ2-7; 8 bases are a match to TRBD1. This CDR3 is built from 13 residues. Germline V gene lookup returns CDR1 MNHNS and CDR2 SASEGT. With V trimmed by 4 bases and J by 3 bases, 2 bases remained unmatched. The CDR3 coding sequence is TGTGCCAGCAGTGGGACAGGGATCTACGAGCAGTACTTC. Residues: CASSGTGIYEQYF.

The genes are TRBV5-4 and TRBJ2-5, with a tentative D call TRBD1 (5 bases). V dropped 0 bases and J dropped 7 bases, with 13 bases sitting between them. Per germline, CDR1 SGHNT and CDR2 YYREEE (reference sequence). CDR3 size: 14 residues. CDR3 protein: CASSLDSTAPTQYF. Here the CDR3 DNA reads TGTGCCAGCAGCTTGGATTCGACAGCCCCGACCCAGTACTTC.

The chain combines TRBV6-5 with TRBJ1-2; no clear D gene. The CDR3 has 15 amino acids. The germline V gene encodes CDR1 MNHEY and CDR2 SVGAGI. The germline V and J ends were trimmed by 5 bases and 2 bases, with 15 bases remaining between them. CDR3 sequence (DNA): TGTGCCAGCAGTAAATCGGGATATCCAAACTATGGCTACACCTTC. This encodes CASSKSGYPNYGYTF.

The chain employs TRBV6-5 and TRBJ1-5; 9 bases map to TRBD1. This CDR3 spans 13 amino acids. J gave up 6 bases and V 5 bases, and 2 bases lay outside the gene matches. The V gene's germline CDR1 is MNHEY and CDR2 SVGAGI. CDR3 coding DNA: TGTGCCAGCAGTGTGGACAGGGGTCAGCCCCAGCATTTT. Its protein is CASSVDRGQPQHF.

This clone was observed once. The chain joins TRBV19 to TRBJ2-3; possibly TRBD2 for D (7 bases). Germline V lookup: CDR1 LNHDA, CDR2 SQIVND (reference sequence). V was shortened by 3 bases and J by 2 bases, with 12 bases between the two germline ends. This CDR3 is 15 amino acids long. In nucleotides, the CDR3 is TGTGCCAGTAGTATGGGGGGGCTCCCCACAGATACGCAGTATTTT. Protein sequence: CASSMGGLPTDTQYF.

The chain uses TRBV7-9 and TRBJ2-5; a weak D match, TRBD2 (5 bases). The end of the DNA is better explained by TRBJ2-7, so the J call may be wrong. This CDR3 has 14 amino acids. In germline, CDR1 is SEHNR, CDR2 FQNEAQ (reference sequence). The CDR3 sequence: CASSFGGFIYEQYF. DNA of the CDR3: TGTGCCAGCAGCTTCGGCGGGTTTATCTACGAGCAGTACTTC.

This clone was counted a few times. The J gene is TRBJ2-3, the V gene TRBV5-1, with TRBD2 identical over 9 bases. The length of the CDR3 is 17 residues. Trimming took 1 base from V and 4 from J; bases not matched to a gene: 10. CDR1 is SGHRS, CDR2 YFSETQ, per germline. The CDR3 nucleotides are TGCGCCAGCAGCTTGCTGGGGGGGCCTAGCGGGGCAGATACGCAGTATTTT. Translated: CASSLLGGPSGADTQYF.

The chain links TRBV6-1 to TRBJ2-6, with D perhaps matching TRBD1 (6 bases). Germline V gives CDR1 MNHNS, CDR2 SASEGT. This CDR3 comprises 15 residues. V lost 4 bases, J lost 4 bases, and 11 bases lay in between. CDR3: CASSGVDRGANVLTF. For the CDR3, the DNA is TGTGCCAGCAGTGGGGTCGACAGGGGGGCCAACGTCCTGACTTTC.

Here the CDR3 DNA reads TGTGCCAGCAGGGGACTAGCGGCCGATGAGCAGTTCTTC. Its translation: CASRGLAADEQFF. The chain couples TRBV9 to TRBJ2-1, with 11 bases matching TRBD2. The CDR3 totals 13 residues. After removal of 5 bases from V and 8 bases from J, the junction contained 3 bases not matched to a gene. Germline loops: CDR1 SGDLS, CDR2 YYNGEE.

V is TRBV6-6 and J is TRBJ1-4; D ambiguous. Looked up from germline, CDR1 is MNHNY and CDR2 is SVGAGI (reference sequence). V was pared by 2 bases and J by 5 bases, with 12 bases between. CDR3 length: 15 residues. The CDR3 sequence is CASSYPGIQNEKLFF. The DNA of the CDR3 is TGTGCCAGCAGTTACCCCGGGATCCAAAATGAAAAACTGTTTTTT.

The chain employs TRBV25-1 and TRBJ2-5, with TRBD1 matching over 7 bases. V lost 5 bases, J lost 5 bases, and 11 bases stayed unmatched. The germline CDR1 and CDR2 sequences are MGHDK and SYGVNS. This CDR3 contains 15 residues. The CDR3: CASSTPQGTWETQYF. CDR3 nucleotide sequence: TGTGCCAGCAGTACCCCACAGGGGACCTGGGAGACCCAGTACTTC.

This sequence joins TRBV2 and TRBJ1-2, with 8 bases aligning to TRBD1. Trimming removed 1 base from V and 4 bases from J; junction bases left unmatched: 5. CDR1 is SNHLY and CDR2 is FYNNEI in the germline V gene. The CDR3 covers 15 residues. The CDR3: CASSEGQGAFYGYTF. For the CDR3, the DNA is TGTGCCAGCAGTGAAGGGCAGGGGGCCTTCTATGGCTACACCTTC.